This is a list of T cell receptor beta chains from one sample in a study of blood T cell repertoires in COVID-19. Using immunoSEQ multiplex PCR, the repertoire was profiled, and TCRdb retains in-frame clones only, with some absent. The data show a few hundred thousand clones, 88% seen once. Material for sequencing was peripheral blood. These receptors were collected from a woman in her 70s with COVID-19, enrolled during active disease. Each CDR3 is given with its conserved first and last residue. Fields, in order: V gene, J gene, CDR3 protein.

>TRBV29-1|TRBJ2-7
CSVESRRSYEQYF
>TRBV9|TRBJ1-6
CASSAAGRPYNSPLHF
>TRBV19|TRBJ2-6
CASANHGTSGRAVGANVLTF
>TRBV19|TRBJ2-3
CASNGRVGDTQYF
>TRBV13|TRBJ2-6
CASSPGHPSGANVLTF
>TRBV6-5|TRBJ1-6
CASSQEGHLNSPLHF
>TRBV5-4|TRBJ1-1
CASSLERQNTEAFF
>TRBV5-6|TRBJ2-3
CASSPGGFGADTQYF
>TRBV6-2/TRBV6-3|TRBJ2-1
CASSYWTGSDNEQFF
>TRBV11-2|TRBJ2-1
CASSLVGTSRHNEQFF
>TRBV18|TRBJ1-1
CASSPTTGALNTEAFF
>TRBV7-7|TRBJ2-2
CASSFGKTGELFF
>TRBV7-2|TRBJ1-2
CASSARQGMSGYTF
>TRBV7-3|TRBJ2-3
CASSLYRKASTDTQYF
>TRBV11-2|TRBJ1-3
CASSLRGNTIYF
>TRBV12-5|TRBJ1-1
CASGFRNTEAFF
>TRBV5-4|TRBJ2-7
CASSLGYRDHEQYF
>TRBV2|TRBJ1-3
CASTRVEGTGNTIYF
>TRBV19|TRBJ2-2
CASSIVGGAGELFF
>TRBV3-1/TRBV3-2|TRBJ1-6
CASSDVPGLGTYNSPLHF
>TRBV5-1|TRBJ2-7
CASSGVTGTPEQYF
>TRBV11-3|TRBJ2-1
CASSFRGKPAWIEQFF
>TRBV7-6|TRBJ2-1
CASSSTTSSGEQFF
>TRBV6-6|TRBJ1-5
CASSYGPGLSNQPQHF
>TRBV6-5|TRBJ2-2
CASRGQSTGELFF
>TRBV30|TRBJ1-2
CAWSWGAGGWGYTF
>TRBV28|TRBJ2-7
CASSPKLGTAAYEQYF
>TRBV19|TRBJ1-4
CASSASGLSVATNEKLFF
>TRBV7-2|TRBJ2-1
CASSPGLAGGVWIHEQFF